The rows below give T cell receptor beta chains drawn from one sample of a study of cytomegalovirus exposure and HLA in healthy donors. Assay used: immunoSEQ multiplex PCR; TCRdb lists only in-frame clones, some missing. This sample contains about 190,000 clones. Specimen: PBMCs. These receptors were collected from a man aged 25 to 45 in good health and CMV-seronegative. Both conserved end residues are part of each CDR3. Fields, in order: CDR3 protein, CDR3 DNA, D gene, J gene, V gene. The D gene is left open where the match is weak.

CDR3aa: CASSPPGQGALGYTF
CDR3nt: TGCGCCAGCAGCCCTCCGGGACAGGGGGCGCTCGGCTACACCTTC
d_gene: TRBD1
j_gene: TRBJ1-2
v_gene: TRBV5-1

CDR3aa: CASSQDPSGGYNEQFF
CDR3nt: TGCGCCAGCAGCCAAGATCCAAGCGGGGGTTACAATGAGCAGTTCTTC
d_gene: TRBD2
j_gene: TRBJ2-1
v_gene: TRBV4-3

CDR3aa: CASSVRGGAEKLFF
CDR3nt: TGTGCCAGCAGCGTGAGAGGTGGGGCTGAAAAACTGTTTTTT
d_gene: .
j_gene: TRBJ1-4
v_gene: TRBV9

CDR3aa: CASHKPGQVRSVDGYTF
CDR3nt: TGTGCCAGCCACAAACCGGGACAGGTAAGGTCCGTTGATGGCTACACCTTC
d_gene: TRBD1
j_gene: TRBJ1-2
v_gene: TRBV11-2

CDR3aa: CASSFSPSAREQYF
CDR3nt: TGTGCCAGCAGTTTCTCCCCCTCAGCTAGGGAGCAGTACTTC
d_gene: .
j_gene: TRBJ2-7
v_gene: TRBV6-5

CDR3aa: CASSVDPGRVYEQYF
CDR3nt: TGTGCCAGCAGCGTAGACCCAGGGAGGGTCTACGAGCAGTACTTC
d_gene: TRBD2
j_gene: TRBJ2-7
v_gene: TRBV9

CDR3aa: CASSDHPGQGNHEQYF
CDR3nt: TGTGCCAGCAGTGATCACCCGGGACAGGGGAATCACGAGCAGTACTTC
d_gene: TRBD1
j_gene: TRBJ2-7
v_gene: TRBV25-1

CDR3aa: CASSPEGQGYRGYTF
CDR3nt: TGTGCCAGCTCCCCCGAAGGACAGGGTTATCGTGGCTACACCTTC
d_gene: TRBD1
j_gene: TRBJ1-2
v_gene: TRBV9

CDR3aa: CAWSGQGAGGSLHYEQYF
CDR3nt: TGTGCCTGGAGTGGACAGGGGGCAGGGGGATCACTACACTACGAGCAGTACTTC
d_gene: TRBD1
j_gene: TRBJ2-7
v_gene: TRBV30

CDR3aa: CASSKRSGNQPQHF
CDR3nt: TGTGCCAGCAGCAAACGTAGCGGCAATCAGCCCCAGCATTTT
d_gene: .
j_gene: TRBJ1-5
v_gene: TRBV6-5

CDR3aa: CASRFWTGGSFSGANVLTF
CDR3nt: TGTGCAAGTCGCTTTTGGACAGGGGGGTCGTTCTCTGGGGCCAACGTCCTGACTTTC
d_gene: .
j_gene: TRBJ2-6
v_gene: TRBV12-2

CDR3aa: CASSVGLAPETQYF
CDR3nt: TGTGCCAGCAGCGTAGGACTAGCCCCAGAGACCCAGTACTTC
d_gene: TRBD2
j_gene: TRBJ2-5
v_gene: TRBV9

CDR3aa: CASSFPMNSNTGELFF
CDR3nt: TGTGCCAGCAGCTTCCCCATGAACTCGAACACCGGGGAGCTGTTTTTT
d_gene: .
j_gene: TRBJ2-2
v_gene: TRBV7-9

CDR3aa: CASSVGSGVFSYEQYF
CDR3nt: TGTGCCAGCAGCGTGGGCAGCGGAGTATTCTCCTACGAGCAGTACTTC
d_gene: .
j_gene: TRBJ2-7
v_gene: TRBV9

CDR3aa: CASSPTVLNTGELFF
CDR3nt: TGTGCCAGCAGTCCGACAGTGCTGAACACCGGGGAGCTGTTTTTT
d_gene: .
j_gene: TRBJ2-2
v_gene: TRBV28

CDR3aa: CASSQPGHLTGELFF
CDR3nt: TGTGCCAGCAGTCAGCCGGGACACCTTACCGGGGAGCTGTTTTTT
d_gene: .
j_gene: TRBJ2-2
v_gene: TRBV28

CDR3aa: CASSITGERTDTQYF
CDR3nt: TGTGCCAGTAGTATAACGGGAGAGCGCACAGATACGCAGTATTTT
d_gene: .
j_gene: TRBJ2-3
v_gene: TRBV19

CDR3aa: CASSEAGERSEAFF
CDR3nt: TGTGCCAGCAGTGAAGCGGGCGAGCGGAGTGAAGCTTTCTTT
d_gene: .
j_gene: TRBJ1-1
v_gene: TRBV6-1

CDR3aa: CSVVRQGFTYEQYF
CDR3nt: TGCAGCGTTGTTCGGCAGGGCTTTACCTACGAGCAGTACTTC
d_gene: .
j_gene: TRBJ2-7
v_gene: TRBV29-1

CDR3aa: CASSAGGPGEQYF
CDR3nt: TGTGCCAGTTCGGCGGGAGGGCCGGGGGAGCAGTACTTC
d_gene: TRBD2
j_gene: TRBJ2-7
v_gene: TRBV7-9

CDR3aa: CASSLVAGSAYEQYF
CDR3nt: TGTGCCAGCAGCTTGGTGGCGGGCTCGGCCTACGAGCAGTACTTC
d_gene: .
j_gene: TRBJ2-7
v_gene: TRBV5-4

CDR3aa: CASRPRLAGAGEQYF
CDR3nt: TGTGCCAGCAGACCCCGACTAGCGGGAGCGGGGGAGCAGTACTTC
d_gene: TRBD2
j_gene: TRBJ2-7
v_gene: TRBV28

CDR3aa: CASSIDRGLPEAFF
CDR3nt: TGTGCCAGTAGTATAGACAGGGGGCTCCCTGAAGCTTTCTTT
d_gene: TRBD1
j_gene: TRBJ1-1
v_gene: TRBV19

CDR3aa: CASSPGLAGGRPYEQYF
CDR3nt: TGTGCCAGCAGCCCCGGACTAGCGGGGGGGCGTCCCTACGAGCAGTACTTC
d_gene: TRBD2
j_gene: TRBJ2-7
v_gene: TRBV7-2

CDR3aa: CASSPGQGAQPQHF
CDR3nt: TGTGCCAGCAGCCCAGGACAGGGTGCTCAGCCCCAGCATTTT
d_gene: TRBD1
j_gene: TRBJ1-5
v_gene: TRBV7-9

CDR3aa: CASSRPTGNNQPQHF
CDR3nt: TGTGCCAGCAGTCGCCCTACAGGGAATAATCAGCCCCAGCATTTT
d_gene: .
j_gene: TRBJ1-5
v_gene: TRBV28

CDR3aa: CASSTRTGGYGYTF
CDR3nt: TGTGCCAGCAGTACAAGGACAGGAGGCTATGGCTACACCTTC
d_gene: TRBD1
j_gene: TRBJ1-2
v_gene: TRBV27

CDR3aa: CASSDPGLADTDTQYF
CDR3nt: TGCGCCAGCAGTGACCCTGGGCTAGCGGACACAGATACGCAGTATTTT
d_gene: TRBD2
j_gene: TRBJ2-3
v_gene: TRBV10-1

CDR3aa: CASSQGQGAGYGYTF
CDR3nt: TGCGCCAGCAGCCAAGGGCAGGGGGCTGGCTATGGCTACACCTTC
d_gene: TRBD1
j_gene: TRBJ1-2
v_gene: TRBV4-1

CDR3aa: CASSIGGGRDGQPQHF
CDR3nt: TGTGCCAGTAGTATCGGGGGGGGCCGCGATGGTCAGCCCCAGCATTTT
d_gene: .
j_gene: TRBJ1-5
v_gene: TRBV19

CDR3aa: CASSEGQGYYGYTF
CDR3nt: TGTGCCAGCAGTGAAGGGCAGGGCTACTATGGCTACACCTTC
d_gene: .
j_gene: TRBJ1-2
v_gene: TRBV2

CDR3aa: CASSLVGGKLETQYF
CDR3nt: TGCGCCAGCAGCTTGGTGGGCGGGAAATTAGAGACCCAGTACTTC
d_gene: .
j_gene: TRBJ2-5
v_gene: TRBV5-1

CDR3aa: CASSPPGGARPQHF
CDR3nt: TGTGCCAGCTCACCCCCGGGTGGTGCGCGGCCCCAGCATTTT
d_gene: .
j_gene: TRBJ1-5
v_gene: TRBV18

CDR3aa: CAISESGGSNTGELFF
CDR3nt: TGTGCCATCAGTGAGTCCGGCGGCTCGAACACCGGGGAGCTGTTTTTT
d_gene: .
j_gene: TRBJ2-2
v_gene: TRBV10-3

CDR3aa: CASSLKEGQSRKDTQYF
CDR3nt: TGTGCCAGCAGCTTAAAGGAAGGACAGAGTAGGAAAGATACGCAGTATTTT
d_gene: .
j_gene: TRBJ2-3
v_gene: TRBV21-1

CDR3aa: CASSPRLKTENTEAFF
CDR3nt: TGTGCCAGCAGCCCCCGACTCAAGACAGAAAACACTGAAGCTTTCTTT
d_gene: .
j_gene: TRBJ1-1
v_gene: TRBV9

CDR3aa: CASSLGLGQPQHF
CDR3nt: TGTGCCAGCAGCCTCGGACTGGGTCAGCCCCAGCATTTT
d_gene: .
j_gene: TRBJ1-5
v_gene: TRBV14

CDR3aa: CASRAGQGREKLFF
CDR3nt: TGTGCCAGCAGGGCGGGACAGGGGCGTGAAAAACTGTTTTTT
d_gene: TRBD1
j_gene: TRBJ1-4
v_gene: TRBV7-9

CDR3aa: CASSSGQPNTGELFF
CDR3nt: TGTGCCAGCAGTTCGGGACAGCCGAACACCGGGGAGCTGTTTTTT
d_gene: TRBD1
j_gene: TRBJ2-2
v_gene: TRBV5-4

CDR3aa: CASSAGTPSTDTQYF
CDR3nt: TGTGCCAGCAGTGCCGGGACACCAAGCACAGATACGCAGTATTTT
d_gene: .
j_gene: TRBJ2-3
v_gene: TRBV6-4

CDR3aa: CAIRGQGGNTEAFF
CDR3nt: TGTGCCATCAGGGGACAGGGGGGGAACACTGAAGCTTTCTTT
d_gene: TRBD1
j_gene: TRBJ1-1
v_gene: TRBV10-3

CDR3aa: CASSRPISGREQETQYF
CDR3nt: TGTGCCAGCAGCCGGCCGATTAGCGGGAGGGAACAAGAGACCCAGTACTTC
d_gene: TRBD2
j_gene: TRBJ2-5
v_gene: TRBV7-6

CDR3aa: CASSLSHSGANVLTF
CDR3nt: TGCGCCAGCAGCTTAAGCCACTCTGGGGCCAACGTCCTGACTTTC
d_gene: .
j_gene: TRBJ2-6
v_gene: TRBV5-1

CDR3aa: CASSLVDPSSPLHF
CDR3nt: TGCGCCAGCAGCTTGGTCGATCCGAGTTCACCCCTCCACTTT
d_gene: .
j_gene: TRBJ1-6
v_gene: TRBV5-1

CDR3aa: CAWEGRGTYGYTF
CDR3nt: TGTGCCTGGGAGGGCAGGGGGACTTATGGCTACACCTTC
d_gene: TRBD1
j_gene: TRBJ1-2
v_gene: TRBV30

CDR3aa: CAWRDSATNEKLFF
CDR3nt: TGTGCCTGGCGGGACTCCGCAACTAATGAAAAACTGTTTTTT
d_gene: .
j_gene: TRBJ1-4
v_gene: TRBV30

CDR3aa: CASSISGASNQPQHF
CDR3nt: TGTGCCAGTAGTATTTCAGGGGCGAGCAATCAGCCCCAGCATTTT
d_gene: .
j_gene: TRBJ1-5
v_gene: TRBV19

CDR3aa: CASSPLQGDNYGYTF
CDR3nt: TGTGCCAGCTCACCGCTACAGGGGGATAACTATGGCTACACCTTC
d_gene: TRBD1
j_gene: TRBJ1-2
v_gene: TRBV18

CDR3aa: CASSPGQGGNEQFF
CDR3nt: TGTGCCAGCAGCCCTGGACAGGGGGGGAATGAGCAGTTCTTC
d_gene: TRBD1
j_gene: TRBJ2-1
v_gene: TRBV7-3

CDR3aa: CASSRFPWTSGSGNEQFF
CDR3nt: TGCGCCAGCAGCCGGTTCCCCTGGACTAGCGGGAGTGGGAATGAGCAGTTCTTC
d_gene: TRBD2
j_gene: TRBJ2-1
v_gene: TRBV4-1

CDR3aa: CAIKAGTGPGSSPLHF
CDR3nt: TGTGCCATCAAAGCCGGGACAGGGCCCGGGAGTTCACCCCTCCACTTT
d_gene: TRBD1
j_gene: TRBJ1-6
v_gene: TRBV10-3

CDR3aa: CASSSIDTQYF
CDR3nt: TGTGCCAGTAGTTCTATAGATACGCAGTATTTT
d_gene: .
j_gene: TRBJ2-3
v_gene: TRBV6-5

CDR3aa: CASRLQGANEKLFF
CDR3nt: TGTGCCAGCAGACTACAGGGCGCTAATGAAAAACTGTTTTTT
d_gene: .
j_gene: TRBJ1-4
v_gene: TRBV6-5

CDR3aa: CASSSTGGFYEQYF
CDR3nt: TGTGCCAGCAGCTCTACAGGGGGGTTCTACGAGCAGTACTTC
d_gene: TRBD1
j_gene: TRBJ2-7
v_gene: TRBV28

CDR3aa: CAWSVKEGSPDYFYNEQFF
CDR3nt: TGTGCCTGGAGTGTAAAGGAAGGTAGCCCAGACTACTTCTACAATGAGCAGTTCTTC
d_gene: .
j_gene: TRBJ2-1
v_gene: TRBV30